This TCR beta chain is from a study of glioma-infiltrating T cells. Findings and caveats of the study: Tissue-blood divergence was below expectation in non-neoplastic patients, above in gliomas.

The germline V gene encodes CDR1 DFQATT and CDR2 SNEGSKA (reference sequence). The V and J ends lost 4 bases and 5 bases respectively, with 15 bases between them. This CDR3 region has 14 residues. The iRepertoire nested amplicon-rescue multiplex PCR amplified TCR alpha and beta CDR3s from RNA. From the multiplex PCR reads, TCRdb called clonotypes with MiXCR, one entry per CDR3 protein. The table lists around 390,000 distinct CDR3 sequences, 41% of them singletons. As to this clonotype: The antigen is not known.

Sequencing was carried out using glioma tissue, nonneoplastic brain tissue, or PBMCs (not recorded which). The clonotype was recovered from a human donor with low-grade glioma or glioblastoma, undergoing nonglioma brain surgery, or in good health (not recorded which). The chain is built from TRBV20-1 and TRBJ1-5; no reliable D call. Here the CDR3 DNA reads TGCAGTGCTACCCAACAGAGTTTGGATCAGCCCCAGCATTTT. Protein product: CSATQQSLDQPQHF.